These 25 T cell receptor beta chains were sequenced from one sample in a study of blood T cell repertoires in COVID-19. Clones were sequenced by immunoSEQ multiplex PCR, and TCRdb holds only the in-frame ones, with some missing. This table holds a few hundred thousand clones, 83% found once. The sequencing sample was made of peripheral blood. These receptors were taken from a woman younger than 45 with COVID-19, enrolled during active disease.

The chain links TRBV19 to TRBJ1-6; 8 bases line up with TRBD1. The germline gives CDR1 LNHDA, CDR2 SQIVND (reference sequence). V was pared by 3 bases and J by 6 bases, with 13 bases of the junction left unmatched. The CDR3 has 18 residues. The CDR3 coding sequence is TGTGCCAGTAGTATGTATGGAGGACAGGGTGCAAGTAATTCACCCCTCCACTTT. This codes for CASSMYGGQGASNSPLHF.

V gene TRBV5-6 combines with J gene TRBJ1-2, with 10 bases fitting TRBD1. Germline values: CDR1 SGHDT, CDR2 YYEEEE. The length of the CDR3 is 15 residues. V shed 3 bases and J 4 bases; nucleotides not matched to a gene: 6. The CDR3 bases are TGTGCCAGCAGCTCCCAGACAGGGGGCGCCTATGGCTACACCTTC. This sequence encodes CASSSQTGGAYGYTF.

In this sample, this clone turned up a few times. This chain joins TRBV5-6 and TRBJ2-7; 9 bases line up with TRBD1. This CDR3 is 14 amino acids long. Germline CDR1 reads SGHDT; CDR2 reads YYEEEE. The trim removed 7 bases at V and 6 bases at J, leaving 11 bases unmatched. CDR3 bases: TGTGCCAGCGGGACGCCGGGACAGGGATCCGAGCAGTACTTC. Protein sequence: CASGTPGQGSEQYF. The entire variable domain, with the rest obtained from reference TRBV5-6 and TRBJ2-7, is as follows: DAGVTQSPTHLIKTRGQQVTLRCSPKSGHDTVSWYQQALGQGPQFIFQYYEEEERQRGNFPDRFSGHQFPNYSSELNVNALLLGDSALYLCASGTPGQGSEQYFGPGTRLTVT.

The V gene is TRBV5-1, the J gene TRBJ1-5; 7 bases are a match to TRBD1. J was trimmed by 0 bases and V by 0 bases; bases with no gene match: 9. This CDR3 spans 18 amino acids. Germline assignment: CDR1 SGHRS and CDR2 YFSETQ. CDR3 amino acids: CASSLDPTGQNSNQPQHF. The DNA for the CDR3 is TGCGCCAGCAGCTTGGACCCTACGGGACAGAATAGCAATCAGCCCCAGCATTTT.

This chain uses TRBV4-3 with TRBJ2-7; D ambiguous. This CDR3 spans 13 amino acids. The germline V gene has CDR1 LGHNA and CDR2 YSLEER. Trimming cost V 0 bases and J 7 bases, with 10 bases left between them. The CDR3 loop reads CASSQELSREQYF. CDR3 nucleotides: TGCGCCAGCAGCCAAGAACTTAGCCGTGAGCAGTACTTC.

CDR3 residues: CASSWGTLDYNEQFF. The CDR3 DNA is TGCGCCAGCAGCTGGGGGACACTGGACTACAATGAGCAGTTCTTC. The chain combines TRBV5-1 with TRBJ2-1, with D possibly being TRBD1 (6 bases). The V gene lost 3 bases and the J gene lost 3 bases, with 13 bases spanning the gap. This CDR3 spans 15 amino acids. Germline CDR1 SGHRS, CDR2 YFSETQ.

This chain connects TRBV9 to TRBJ2-1; 10 bases map to TRBD2. From germline, CDR1 is SGDLS and CDR2 YYNGEE. V gave up 0 bases and J gave up 6 bases; unmatched junction bases: 6. This CDR3 is 16 amino acids long. The CDR3 here is CASSVGGASGGNEQFF. As DNA, the CDR3 is TGTGCCAGCAGCGTAGGAGGGGCTAGCGGGGGCAATGAGCAGTTCTTC.

This sequence joins TRBV6-1 and TRBJ2-3; TRBD2 might be the D (5 bases). This CDR3 has 18 amino acids. Germline CDR1 MNHNS, CDR2 SASEGT. Trimming stripped 3 bases from V and 3 bases from J, with 22 bases between. The DNA for the CDR3 is TGTGCCAGCAGTGACCGGGGTAGTCGGCCCCTAAGGACAGATACGCAGTATTTT. This gives the protein CASSDRGSRPLRTDTQYF.

The chain combines TRBV5-4 with TRBJ1-3, with D tentatively TRBD1 (6 bases). The germline V gene encodes CDR1 SGHNT and CDR2 YYREEE (reference sequence). V lost 1 base, J lost 4 bases, and 9 bases lay in between. The CDR3 has 14 amino acids. Here the CDR3 DNA reads TGTGCCAGCAGCTTGCCAGGGGACGGAAACACCATATATTTT. Encoded protein: CASSLPGDGNTIYF.

The chain has TRBV10-3 and TRBJ2-3; TRBD1 agrees at 11 bases. J gave up 5 bases and V 2 bases, and 3 bases lay outside the gene matches. This CDR3 comprises 15 residues. The germline V gene has CDR1 ENHRY and CDR2 SYGVKD. The CDR3 bases are TGTGCCATCAGTGAGGGGGGACAGGGGGGAGATACGCAGTATTTT. Its protein is CAISEGGQGGDTQYF.

The V gene is TRBV28, the J gene TRBJ1-2; 9 bases fit TRBD1. CDR3 length: 15 amino acids. Germline V gene data show CDR1 as MDHEN and CDR2 as SYDVKM. The junction had 13 bases not matched to a gene; V was cut back by 6 bases and J by 8 bases. CDR3 DNA: TGTGCCAGCAGCTGGACACGACAGGGGGGACGGGGCTACACCTTC. Amino acid sequence: CASSWTRQGGRGYTF.

The rearrangement links TRBV7-2 to TRBJ1-2; 10 bases are shared with TRBD1. J was trimmed by 4 bases and V by 1 base; bases with no gene match: 3. CDR3 length: 15 residues. Germline V gene lookup returns CDR1 SGHTA and CDR2 FQGNSA. The CDR3 sequence is CASSLGDRGGYGYTF. CDR3 DNA sequence: TGTGCCAGCAGCTTAGGGGACAGGGGAGGCTATGGCTACACCTTC.

This chain joins TRBV10-3 and TRBJ2-1, with TRBD2 identical over 11 bases. Unmatched junction bases numbered 13, after V lost 10 bases and J lost 8 bases. Germline-derived CDR1 and CDR2 are ENHRY and SYGVKD. There are 15 residues in the CDR3. The chain's CDR3 is CATDTGTSGRDEQFF. The CDR3 region has the DNA TGTGCCACCGACACCGGGACTAGCGGCCGGGATGAGCAGTTCTTC.

This chain uses TRBV5-4 with TRBJ2-3; 7 positions match TRBD2. Germline lookup yields CDR1 SGHNT and CDR2 YYREEE (reference sequence). V shed 3 bases, J shed 1 base, and the junction held 11 bases outside the gene matches. The CDR3 extends over 17 amino acids. CDR3 coding DNA: TGTGCCAGCAGCTGGGGTTTGCGCGGGAGACGCACAGATACGCAGTATTTT. It translates to CASSWGLRGRRTDTQYF.

The chain combines TRBV19 with TRBJ1-4, with D tentatively TRBD1 (5 bases). Trimming took 7 bases from V and 8 from J, leaving 17 bases between them. From germline, CDR1 is LNHDA and CDR2 SQIVND (reference sequence). The CDR3 is made up of 14 amino acids. The CDR3 nucleotides read TGTGCCAGTACCATACCACCGGGACTAGAAAAACTGTTTTTT. It encodes CASTIPPGLEKLFF.

The chain has TRBV18 and TRBJ1-2, with D unclear. Trimming stripped 2 bases from V and 3 bases from J, with 13 bases between. CDR1 and CDR2 (germline): KGHSH, LQKENI. CDR3 length: 15 amino acids. CDR3 DNA: TGTGCCAGCTCACCAGGGTCACAGATCTACTATGGCTACACCTTC. Translation: CASSPGSQIYYGYTF.

This chain connects TRBV6-2 or TRBV6-3 to TRBJ2-7, with 11 positions matching TRBD2. Germline CDR1 reads MNHEY; CDR2 reads SVGEGT. V trimming: 4 bases; J trimming: 0 bases; junction bases outside the gene matches: 11. The CDR3 covers 18 residues. In nucleotides, the CDR3 is TGTGCCAGCAGTTGGCCTCTAGCGGGGGGACTTAGCTCCTACGAGCAGTACTTC. It encodes CASSWPLAGGLSSYEQYF.

In regard to this clone: This may stem from a read error, because a much larger clone lies one nucleotide away. This chain connects TRBV28 to TRBJ2-7; 8 bases fit TRBD1. V lost 3 bases and J lost 6; bases outside the gene matches: 1. Germline V gives CDR1 MDHEN, CDR2 SYDVKM. The length of the CDR3 is 12 residues. The CDR3 region is CASSFRGREQYF. The CDR3 DNA reads TGTGCCAGCAGTTTCAGGGGGCGCGAGCAGTACTTC.

The rearrangement uses TRBV2 and TRBJ2-2; TRBD1 matches 11 bases. From germline, CDR1 is SNHLY and CDR2 FYNNEI. V lost 6 bases and J lost 3; bases outside the gene matches: 0. The CDR3 length is 14 residues. CDR3: CASRDRGHTGELFF. The CDR3 DNA reads TGTGCCAGCAGGGACAGGGGGCACACCGGGGAGCTGTTTTTT.

This chain links TRBV30 with TRBJ2-7; 12 bases align to TRBD2. Germline loops: CDR1 GTSNPN, CDR2 SVGIG (reference sequence). The CDR3 sequence is 15 residues long. The CDR3 loop is CAVNPRTSGNYEQYF. The CDR3 coding sequence is TGTGCGGTTAACCCGCGGACTAGCGGGAACTACGAGCAGTACTTC.

This chain joins TRBV3-1 (or the pseudogene TRBV3-2) and TRBJ1-2, with D possibly matching TRBD1 (5 bases). V lost 0 bases, J lost 2 bases, and 13 bases lay in between. The CDR3 contains 16 residues. Germline-derived CDR1 and CDR2 are LGHDT and YNNKEL (reference sequence). The CDR3 region is CASSQDVGRVNYGYTF. In DNA, the CDR3 is TGTGCCAGCAGCCAAGATGTAGGCAGGGTGAACTATGGCTACACCTTC.

The chain uses TRBV7-9 and TRBJ1-2; a weak D match, TRBD1 (6 bases). Germline V gene sequence: CDR1 SEHNR, CDR2 FQNEAQ (reference sequence). The CDR3 totals 13 residues. V was clipped by 9 bases and J by 5 bases, with 16 bases between them. The CDR3 here is CARETGKVYGYTF. CDR3 nucleotide sequence: TGTGCCAGAGAAACAGGGAAAGTTTATGGCTACACCTTC.

The chain carries TRBV4-2 and TRBJ2-1, with TRBD2 identical over 12 bases. Germline-derived CDR1 and CDR2 are LGHNA and YNFKEQ. V gave up 5 bases and J gave up 9 bases; unmatched junction bases: 14. The CDR3 is 17 amino acids. Here the CDR3 reads CASSFYSGTSGRIEQFF. In DNA form, the CDR3 reads TGTGCCAGCAGCTTCTACTCCGGGACTAGCGGGCGTATTGAGCAGTTCTTC.

This chain uses TRBV7-7 with TRBJ2-3; TRBD1 agrees at 9 bases. Germline V gene lookup returns CDR1 SSHAT and CDR2 FNYEAQ (reference sequence). V lost 1 base, J lost 2 bases, and 1 base stayed unmatched. The CDR3 sequence is 15 residues long. This CDR3 reads CASSLGDRDTDTQYF. CDR3 nucleotide sequence: TGTGCCAGCAGCTTAGGGGACAGGGACACAGATACGCAGTATTTT.

The chain couples TRBV6-6 to TRBJ2-1; D gene ambiguous. Germline V gene lookup returns CDR1 MNHNY and CDR2 SVGAGI (reference sequence). CDR3 length: 13 amino acids. Trimming shortened V by 0 bases and J by 9 bases, and 9 bases separated the two germline ends. The DNA for the CDR3 is TGTGCCAGCAGTTACTCCGCTGAGAGTGAGCAGTTCTTC. It specifies CASSYSAESEQFF.